The 22 T cell receptor beta chains below come from one sample, sequenced in a study of T cell responses to AZD1222 COVID-19 vaccine. The repertoire was sequenced with immunoSEQ multiplex PCR; TCRdb's copy has only in-frame clones and lacks some. The sample lists about 83,000 clones, 70% to 90% occurring once. Sequencing used peripheral blood, obtained 28 days after the second AZD1222 dose. The receptors were gathered from an adult who received the AZD1222 COVID-19 vaccine.

This chain connects TRBV28 to TRBJ2-3; D is uncertain. The V end lost 4 bases, the J end lost 4 bases, and 12 bases lay between the germline ends. There are 14 residues in the CDR3. CDR1 is MDHEN, CDR2 SYDVKM, per germline. CDR3 bases: TGTGCCAGCAGTTACGACCAACTGGCAGATACGCAGTATTTT. This codes for CASSYDQLADTQYF.

The chain has TRBV12-3 or TRBV12-4 and TRBJ2-5; D ambiguous. The germline V and J ends were trimmed by 2 bases and 5 bases, with 3 bases remaining between them. The CDR3 is 11 residues long. The CDR3 protein is CASSLSETQYF. In DNA form, the CDR3 reads TGTGCCAGCAGTTTATCCGAGACCCAGTACTTC.

CDR3 in DNA: TGTGCCAGCAGTTACGGGCATAATCAGCCCCAGCATTTT. Protein product: CASSYGHNQPQHF. The rearrangement links TRBV6-5 to TRBJ1-5; D ambiguous. V gave up 2 bases and J gave up 4 bases, with 6 bases separating them. The CDR3 sequence is 13 residues long. CDR1 and CDR2 from the germline V gene are MNHEY and SVGAGI.

The V gene is TRBV30, the J gene TRBJ2-7, with TRBD1 matching over 9 bases. The CDR3 has 13 residues. CDR1 and CDR2 from the germline V gene are GTSNPN and SVGIG (reference sequence). Trimming cost V 8 bases and J 7 bases; bases outside gene matches: 12. CDR3 nucleotides: TGTGCCGGGGACAGGGTGAGGGTTGGGGAGCAGTACTTC. It translates to CAGDRVRVGEQYF.

This chain joins TRBV2 and TRBJ2-3, with 7 bases fitting TRBD2. CDR1 and CDR2 (germline): SNHLY, FYNNEI. The CDR3 contains 14 residues. The ends lost 4 bases at V and 2 bases at J; junction bases unmatched: 3. Here the CDR3 DNA reads TGTGCCAGCAGTGCTGCGGGGGACACAGATACGCAGTATTTT. It translates to CASSAAGDTDTQYF.

About this clone itself: Its ends do not fully match the called genes, so a read error is possible. J is TRBJ2-3 and V is TRBV4-2; no reliable D call. The CDR3 covers 16 residues. Germline loops: CDR1 LGHNA, CDR2 YNFKEQ. The DNA of the CDR3 is TGTGCCAGCAGCCAAGAATCTGAGGAAGGTGGTCTTATCCCGATTTTT. This encodes CASSQESEEGGLIPIF.

The gene calls are TRBV7-3 and TRBJ2-2, with unresolved D. The CDR3 length is 13 residues. Germline CDR1 is SGHTA and CDR2 is FQGTGA. Trimming removed 4 bases at V and 3 bases at J, with 6 bases between. The chain's CDR3 is CASSSSYTGELFF. The CDR3 bases are TGTGCCAGCAGCTCCTCCTACACCGGGGAGCTGTTTTTT. Combining the CDR3 with reference TRBV7-3 and TRBJ2-2 gives the whole variable domain GAGVSQTPSNKVTEKGKYVELRCDPISGHTALYWYRQSLGQGPEFLIYFQGTGAADDSGLPNDRFFAVRPEGSVSTLKIQRTERGDSAVYLCASSSSYTGELFFGEGSRLTVL.

The chain joins TRBV5-6 to TRBJ2-7; unclear D gene. The germline V and J ends were trimmed by 4 bases and 4 bases, with 15 bases remaining between them. The CDR3 has 14 residues. Germline values: CDR1 SGHDT, CDR2 YYEEEE. The CDR3 is CASSPRRIPYEQYF. Written as DNA, the CDR3 is TGTGCCAGCAGCCCTAGAAGGATTCCTTACGAGCAGTACTTC.

V usage is TRBV10-3 and J usage is TRBJ1-1; 10 positions match TRBD1. Germline CDR1 reads ENHRY; CDR2 reads SYGVKD. The CDR3 is made up of 16 amino acids. The ends lost 4 bases at V and 6 bases at J; junction bases unmatched: 11. The CDR3 sequence: CAISGRDRGTVAEAFF. The CDR3 DNA is TGTGCCATCAGTGGCCGGGACAGGGGCACAGTCGCTGAAGCTTTCTTT.

The CDR3 sequence: CASTSTGSYNEQFF. CDR3 DNA: TGTGCCAGCACCTCTACAGGGAGCTACAATGAGCAGTTCTTC. V and J are TRBV11-3 and TRBJ2-1; D perhaps matches TRBD1 (6 bases). Trimming cost V 7 bases and J 3 bases, with 13 bases left between them. CDR1 SGHNT and CDR2 YENEEA come from the germline V gene. CDR3 length equals 14 residues.

CDR3 in DNA: TGTGCCAGCAGCGTCAAGTTACGTCGTAATCAGCCCCAGCATTTT. Translated, it gives CASSVKLRRNQPQHF. This chain links TRBV5-8 with TRBJ1-5, with D unclear. Germline V gene lookup returns CDR1 SGHTS and CDR2 YDEGEE. The length of the CDR3 is 15 residues. Trimming left V 4 bases short and J 4 bases short, with 15 bases between.

The chain employs TRBV27 and TRBJ1-5; D is unclear. The CDR3 extends over 14 amino acids. Germline V CDR1 and CDR2: MNHEY, SMNVEV (reference sequence). Trimming left V 10 bases short and J 2 bases short, with 15 bases between. CDR3 region: CATHGVWGNQPQHF. The CDR3 bases are TGTGCCACTCACGGGGTTTGGGGCAATCAGCCCCAGCATTTT.

The gene calls are TRBV15 and TRBJ1-4; D is perhaps TRBD1 (5 bases). The length of the CDR3 is 15 residues. Trimming took 1 base from V and 5 from J, leaving 11 bases between them. The germline gives CDR1 LNHNV, CDR2 YYDKDF (reference sequence). CDR3 coding DNA: TGTGCCACCAGCAGAGCCGGGACCTTGAATGAAAAACTGTTTTTT. It encodes CATSRAGTLNEKLFF.

The chain recombines TRBV30 with TRBJ1-2; D ambiguous. Trimming stripped 2 bases from V and 1 base from J, with 8 bases between. The CDR3 length is 13 residues. Germline V lookup: CDR1 GTSNPN, CDR2 SVGIG (reference sequence). Here the CDR3 reads CAWSLVFNYGYTF. The CDR3 DNA reads TGTGCCTGGAGTTTAGTGTTTAACTATGGCTACACCTTC.

The chain has TRBV24-1 and TRBJ2-7, with 7 bases identical to TRBD2. The CDR3 runs 16 residues. In germline, CDR1 is KGHDR, CDR2 SFDVKD. The V and J ends lost 2 bases and 0 bases, in that order; junction bases with no gene match: 6. The CDR3 DNA reads TGTGCCACCAGTGATTCCCTAGCGGTAAACTCCTACGAGCAGTACTTC. Protein product: CATSDSLAVNSYEQYF.

J is TRBJ2-7 and V is TRBV7-9; 8 bases are shared with TRBD1. With 5 bases clipped from V and 2 bases from J, the junction kept 2 bases outside the gene matches. Germline CDR1 reads SEHNR; CDR2 reads FQNEAQ (reference sequence). The CDR3 runs to 13 residues. CDR3 amino acids: CASSRTGTYEQYF. CDR3 coding DNA: TGTGCCAGCAGCAGGACAGGGACCTACGAGCAGTACTTC.

The chain is built from TRBV6-1 and TRBJ2-2; the D call may be TRBD1 or TRBD2 (6 bases each). The CDR3 extends over 17 amino acids. Germline V CDR1 and CDR2: MNHNS, SASEGT. Trimming pared 0 bases from V and 1 base from J, leaving 12 bases between. CDR3 in DNA: TGTGCCAGCAGTGAAGCGATAGGGGGGAAGAACACCGGGGAGCTGTTTTTT. Encoded protein: CASSEAIGGKNTGELFF.

The rearrangement joins TRBV4-3 to TRBJ2-7; 8 bases fit TRBD2. V shed 0 bases, J shed 1 base, and the junction held 2 bases outside the gene matches. Per the germline V gene, CDR1 is LGHNA and CDR2 is YSLEER. The CDR3 has 15 amino acids. CDR3 sequence: CASSQDTGGSYEQYF. CDR3 nucleotide sequence: TGCGCCAGCAGCCAAGATACGGGAGGGTCCTACGAGCAGTACTTC.

This sequence joins TRBV7-9 and TRBJ1-2; D uncertain. The V and J ends lost 1 base and 4 bases respectively, with 7 bases between them. This CDR3 is built from 13 residues. Germline V gives CDR1 SEHNR, CDR2 FQNEAQ (reference sequence). The CDR3 sequence: CASSLGAGYGYTF. CDR3 DNA: TGTGCCAGCAGCTTAGGGGCAGGCTATGGCTACACCTTC.

This clone was counted a single time. The rearrangement uses TRBV6-5 and TRBJ2-1; TRBD2 matches at 10 bases. Germline lookup yields CDR1 MNHEY and CDR2 SVGAGI. V was pared by 6 bases and J by 6 bases, with 8 bases of the junction left unmatched. The CDR3 is 15 residues long. CDR3 sequence: CASSSRTSGFNEQFF. CDR3 sequence (DNA): TGTGCCAGCAGCTCCCGGACTAGCGGATTCAATGAGCAGTTCTTC.

CDR3 amino acids: CASGGLAASTDTQYF. The DNA of the CDR3 is TGCGCCAGCGGGGGACTAGCGGCTAGCACAGATACGCAGTATTTT. This chain links TRBV23-1 with TRBJ2-3; TRBD2 matches at 11 bases. TRBV23-1 belongs to the ORF category, with a function that is uncertain. The trim removed 8 bases at V and 0 bases at J, leaving 4 bases unmatched. This CDR3 is 15 amino acids long.

V usage is TRBV27 and J usage is TRBJ2-3; D is ambiguous. Germline assignment: CDR1 MNHEY and CDR2 SMNVEV (reference sequence). Trimming removed 10 bases at V and 5 bases at J, with 16 bases between. This CDR3 is 13 amino acids long. CDR3 residues: CATASRRGDTQYF. The CDR3 region has the DNA TGTGCCACCGCCTCGAGGCGAGGAGATACGCAGTATTTT.